The 20 T cell receptor beta chains listed next were all sequenced from one sample in a study of T cells in Graves' hyperthyroidism and ophthalmopathy. Amplified TCR beta CDR3 regions derived from RNA transcripts. The primer set for the first-round RT-PCR of the TCR CDR3 was HTBI. TCRdb redid the calling of the multiplex PCR reads with MiXCR, one entry per CDR3 protein. Among 96,000 or so distinct CDR3 sequences, just over 50% were seen once, and the ten largest hold 25% to 30%. The sample comprised blood. These receptors originate from a woman aged 40 to 49 with Graves' hyperthyroidism.

The V call is TRBV7-6, the J call TRBJ1-2; no clear D. With 5 bases removed from V and 3 bases from J, the gap between germline ends came to 7 bases. Germline V gene lookup returns CDR1 SGHVS and CDR2 FNYEAQ. CDR3 length: 12 amino acids. The CDR3 region is CASSRDYYGYTF. CDR3 sequence (DNA): TGTGCCAGCAGCCGAGACTACTATGGCTACACCTTC.

This clonotype was seen only once. The chain employs TRBV5-4 and TRBJ2-5; TRBD2 agrees at 7 bases. J was trimmed by 7 bases and V by 4 bases; bases with no gene match: 13. The CDR3 runs 15 residues. CDR1 is SGHNT and CDR2 is YYREEE in the germline V gene (reference sequence). CDR3 in DNA: TGTGCCAGCAGCATTTGCGACCTAGCGGCAAGGACCCAGTACTTC. Translation: CASSICDLAARTQYF.

The J gene is TRBJ2-7, the V gene TRBV5-1; D ambiguous. Germline V lookup: CDR1 SGHRS, CDR2 YFSETQ. This CDR3 is built from 13 residues. V shed 0 bases and J shed 4 bases, with 8 bases lying between them. The CDR3 protein is CASSLGPQYEQYF. The CDR3, as DNA: TGCGCCAGCAGCTTGGGACCCCAATACGAGCAGTACTTC.

This clonotype has ten or more counts. This chain links TRBV20-1 with TRBJ1-3, with D uncertain. The CDR3 spans 14 residues. V lost 6 bases, J lost 3 bases, and 15 bases lay in between. Germline V gene data show CDR1 as DFQATT and CDR2 as SNEGSKA (reference sequence). CDR3 protein: CSAGSRAGGNTIYF. In nucleotides, the CDR3 is TGCAGTGCCGGGTCTCGTGCGGGTGGAAACACCATATATTTT.

V gene TRBV5-1 combines with J gene TRBJ1-1, with D unresolved. There are 14 residues in the CDR3. The V and J ends lost 0 bases and 5 bases respectively, with 11 bases between them. CDR1 is SGHRS, CDR2 YFSETQ, per germline. CDR3 protein: CASSLGEGWTEAFF. The CDR3 DNA reads TGCGCCAGCAGCTTGGGCGAGGGTTGGACTGAAGCTTTCTTT.

The chain carries TRBV29-1 and TRBJ1-4; D is ambiguous. The V and J ends lost 8 bases and 6 bases respectively, with 19 bases between them. The CDR3 has 14 residues. From germline, CDR1 is SQVTM and CDR2 ANQGSEA. The CDR3: CSLQTGAGDEKLFF. The CDR3 nucleotides read TGCAGCTTACAAACGGGAGCTGGGGATGAAAAACTGTTTTTT.

This clonotype was detected many times. V usage is TRBV29-1 and J usage is TRBJ2-7, with D hard to call. This CDR3 has 17 amino acids. V was pared by 0 bases and J by 5 bases, with 23 bases between. Germline V CDR1 and CDR2: SQVTM, ANQGSEA. In DNA, the CDR3 is TGCAGCGTTGAAGATCCAGGATCTAAAGGGCCACTGAACGAGCAGTACTTC. This translates into CSVEDPGSKGPLNEQYF.

As concerns this clonotype: At one of its ends the junction is not consistent with the germline gene, which may arise from a read error. The chain recombines TRBV10-2 with TRBJ2-5; 12 bases agree with TRBD2. The CDR3 runs 14 residues. In germline, CDR1 is WSHSY, CDR2 SAAADI. CDR3 DNA: TGCGCCAGCCAGCCCCTAGCGGGAGGGGAGACCCATTACTTC. Translation: CASQPLAGGETHYF.

V and J are TRBV7-2 and TRBJ2-7; D assignment may be TRBD1 or TRBD2 (5 bases each). Trimming pared 7 bases from V and 1 base from J, leaving 20 bases between. This CDR3 comprises 16 residues. Germline CDR1 is SGHTA and CDR2 is FQGNSA. CDR3 nucleotides: TGTGCCAGCAACTACCTCCCCCCGGGACGGTCCTACGAGCAGTACTTC. Protein: CASNYLPPGRSYEQYF.

Concerning this clonotype: This may arise from a read error, as a much more abundant clone is one base away. The V call is TRBV2, the J call TRBJ1-4; TRBD1 matches 7 bases. CDR3 length equals 15 residues. CDR1 and CDR2 from the germline V gene are SNHLY and FYNNEI. V lost 5 bases to trimming and J lost 10 bases; unmatched junction nucleotides: 13. Written as DNA, the CDR3 is TGTGCCAGCAGTCCCCAGGGGGGTCTGGGTGTAAAACTGTTTTTT. Protein sequence: CASSPQGGLGVKLFF.

Of note for this clonotype: One end of the junction is discordant with germline, which a read error may explain. The rearrangement joins TRBV9 to TRBJ2-7, with D tentatively TRBD1 (5 bases). Germline V gene data show CDR1 as SGDLS and CDR2 as YYNGEE. This CDR3 has 15 residues. This CDR3 reads CASSLDHTGSYEQCF. CDR3 coding DNA: TGTGCCAGCAGCTTGGACCACACAGGCTCCTACGAGCAGTGCTTC.

The CDR3 loop is CASSSGALAFF. Written as DNA, the CDR3 is TGTGCCAGCAGCTCGGGGGCGTTGGCTTTCTTT. The rearrangement uses TRBV7-2 and TRBJ1-1, with D maybe TRBD1 (6 bases). Germline assignment: CDR1 SGHTA and CDR2 FQGNSA. CDR3 length: 11 residues. The V gene lost 4 bases and the J gene lost 11 bases, with 11 bases spanning the gap.

This chain uses TRBV20-1 with TRBJ1-4; TRBD1 agrees at 7 bases. Per germline, CDR1 DFQATT and CDR2 SNEGSKA (reference sequence). Trimming removed 4 bases from V and 3 bases from J; junction bases left unmatched: 5. This CDR3 has 14 amino acids. This CDR3 reads CSATTGAANEKLFF. In nucleotides, the CDR3 is TGCAGTGCTACTACAGGGGCGGCTAATGAAAAACTGTTTTTT.

To note about this clonotype: At one end the junction does not follow the germline gene, possibly because of a read error. The chain is built from TRBV7-2 and TRBJ1-5, with D possibly being TRBD1 (5 bases). CDR1 is SGHTA, CDR2 FQGNSA, per germline. The CDR3 covers 16 residues. The CDR3 here is CASSLRRGYSIQPQHF. The CDR3 DNA reads as TGTGCCAGCAGCTTGAGAAGGGGCTATAGCATTCAGCCCCAGCATTTT.

About this clonotype: The conserved final phenylalanine or tryptophan is absent from the CDR3, which likely points to a read error. The gene calls are TRBV25-1 and TRBJ1-2; TRBD1 matches at 7 bases. Germline loops: CDR1 MGHDK, CDR2 SYGVNS. The CDR3 loop spans 13 amino acids. Trimming cost V 1 base and J 8 bases; bases outside gene matches: 4. The CDR3 here is CASSEWDRTGYTL. CDR3 bases: TGTGCCAGCAGTGAATGGGACAGAACGGGCTACACCCTC.

This clonotype was seen many times. The chain couples TRBV10-3 to TRBJ1-6; TRBD1 aligns across 8 bases. The CDR3 spans 14 residues. J gave up 7 bases and V 10 bases, and 9 bases lay outside the gene matches. Looked up from germline, CDR1 is ENHRY and CDR2 is SYGVKD. This chain's CDR3 is CASRQGFYNSPLHF. The CDR3 region has the DNA TGTGCCAGTAGACAGGGGTTCTACAATTCACCCCTCCACTTT.

This clonotype was counted between two and nine times. The chain has TRBV7-9 and TRBJ1-2; 10 bases agree with TRBD1. CDR3 length: 16 amino acids. V lost 1 base and J lost 2; bases outside the gene matches: 4. CDR1 SEHNR and CDR2 FQNEAQ come from the germline V gene (reference sequence). In nucleotides, the CDR3 is TGTGCCAGCAGCTTAGGGGACAGGGGCGGGAACTATGGCTACACCTTC. This codes for CASSLGDRGGNYGYTF.

This clonotype is judged medium-sized. The J gene is TRBJ2-5, the V gene TRBV7-2; tentative D call: TRBD1 (5 bases). V lost 2 bases to trimming and J lost 1 base, with 8 bases between them. The CDR3 contains 14 residues. Germline loops: CDR1 SGHTA, CDR2 FQGNSA. CDR3 protein: CASSLWQGQETQYF. The CDR3, as DNA: TGTGCCAGCAGCTTATGGCAGGGCCAAGAGACCCAGTACTTC.

The chain carries TRBV9 and TRBJ2-1; 9 nucleotides line up with TRBD1. J lost 3 bases, V lost 0 bases, and 4 bases had no gene match. Germline V lookup: CDR1 SGDLS, CDR2 YYNGEE. The CDR3 covers 16 residues. This CDR3 reads CASSVAPTGGYNEQFF. DNA of the CDR3: TGTGCCAGCAGCGTAGCTCCGACAGGGGGCTACAATGAGCAGTTCTTC. The complete variable domain, with remaining parts taken from reference TRBV9 and TRBJ2-1, reads DSGVTQTPKHLITATGQRVTLRCSPRSGDLSVYWYQQSLDQGLQFLIQYYNGEERAKGNILERFSAQQFPDLHSELNLSSLELGDSALYFCASSVAPTGGYNEQFFGPGTRLTVL.

This clonotype came up many times. The chain is built from TRBV20-1 and TRBJ1-3; D gene unclear. The V end lost 0 bases, the J end lost 4 bases, and 7 bases lay between the germline ends. In germline, CDR1 is DFQATT, CDR2 SNEGSKA (reference sequence). This CDR3 contains 13 residues. CDR3 sequence (DNA): TGCAGTGCTAGAGACAATCCCGGAAACACCATATATTTT. Residues: CSARDNPGNTIYF.